The clone carrying this T cell receptor (beta chain) ranks as large. Time point: sample taken at primary tumor resection. Just over 70 TRACERx patients with early, untreated non-small cell lung cancer donated samples. The data derive from a study of spatial heterogeneity in lung cancer. Study in general: TCR and UMI combinations that were unique each appeared, on average, more than ten times in raw reads.

V lost 7 bases to trimming and J lost 2 bases, with 11 bases between them. The CDR3 extends over 13 amino acids. CDR1 is MDHEN, CDR2 SYDVKM, per germline. TCRdb analysed the 5' RACE reads with MiXCR anew, one entry per CDR3 protein. Of roughly 1,100 distinct CDR3 sequences detected, over 35% appear once; the ten largest clones hold around 20%. This material consisted of normal lung tissue next to the tumor, taken at surgery. The chain joins TRBV28 to TRBJ2-5; D is unclear. The sequence came from a male donor with early-stage non-small cell lung cancer. CDR3 nucleotides: TGTGCCAGCACCGAGATCCAGCAAGAGACCCAGTACTTC. It yields the protein CASTEIQQETQYF. The full variable domain, with the rest looked up from reference TRBV28 and TRBJ2-5, is DVKVTQSSRYLVKRTGEKVFLECVQDMDHENMFWYRQDPGLGLRLIYFSYDVKMKEKGDIPEGYSVSREKKERFSLILESASTNQTSMYLCASTEIQQETQYFGPGTRLLVL.